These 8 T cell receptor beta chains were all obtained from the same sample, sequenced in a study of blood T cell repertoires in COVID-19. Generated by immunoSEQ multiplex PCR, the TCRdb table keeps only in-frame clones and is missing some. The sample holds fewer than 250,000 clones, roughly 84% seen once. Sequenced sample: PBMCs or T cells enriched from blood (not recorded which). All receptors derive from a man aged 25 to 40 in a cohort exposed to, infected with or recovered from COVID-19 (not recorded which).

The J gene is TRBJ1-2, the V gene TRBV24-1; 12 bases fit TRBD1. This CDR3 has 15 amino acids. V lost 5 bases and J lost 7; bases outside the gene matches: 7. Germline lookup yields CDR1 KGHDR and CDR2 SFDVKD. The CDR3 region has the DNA TGTGCCACCAGTGGGCCGGGACAGGGGGCTCTTGGCTACACCTTC. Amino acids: CATSGPGQGALGYTF.

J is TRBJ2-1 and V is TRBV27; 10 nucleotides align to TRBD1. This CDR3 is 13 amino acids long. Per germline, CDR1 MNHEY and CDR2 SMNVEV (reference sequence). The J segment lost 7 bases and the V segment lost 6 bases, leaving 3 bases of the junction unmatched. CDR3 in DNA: TGTGCCAGCAGCGAGGGACAGGGGAATGAGCAGTTCTTC. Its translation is CASSEGQGNEQFF.

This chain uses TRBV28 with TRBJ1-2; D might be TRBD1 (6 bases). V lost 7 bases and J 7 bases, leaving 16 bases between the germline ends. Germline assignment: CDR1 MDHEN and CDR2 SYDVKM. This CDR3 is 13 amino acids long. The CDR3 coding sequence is TGTGCCAGCACGATGCAGGGGCGTCTTGGCTACACCTTC. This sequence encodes CASTMQGRLGYTF.

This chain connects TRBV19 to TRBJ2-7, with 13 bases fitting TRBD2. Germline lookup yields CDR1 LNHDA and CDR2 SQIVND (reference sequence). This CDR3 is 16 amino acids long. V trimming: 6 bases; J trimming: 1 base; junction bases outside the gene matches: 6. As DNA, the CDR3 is TGTGCCAGTAGCGGACTAGCGGGAGTCTCGTCCTACGAGCAGTACTTC. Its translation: CASSGLAGVSSYEQYF.

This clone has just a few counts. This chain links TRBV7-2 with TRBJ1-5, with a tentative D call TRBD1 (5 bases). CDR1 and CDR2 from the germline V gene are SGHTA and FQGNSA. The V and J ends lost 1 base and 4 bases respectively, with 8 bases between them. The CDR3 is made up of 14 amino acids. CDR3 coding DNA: TGTGCCAGCAGCTTAGTACGGGGGAATCAGCCCCAGCATTTT. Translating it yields CASSLVRGNQPQHF. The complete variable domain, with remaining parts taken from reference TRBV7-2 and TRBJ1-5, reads GAGVSQSPSNKVTEKGKDVELRCDPISGHTALYWYRQSLGQGLEFLIYFQGNSAPDKSGLPSDRFSAERTGGSVSTLTIQRTQQEDSAVYLCASSLVRGNQPQHFGDGTRLSIL.

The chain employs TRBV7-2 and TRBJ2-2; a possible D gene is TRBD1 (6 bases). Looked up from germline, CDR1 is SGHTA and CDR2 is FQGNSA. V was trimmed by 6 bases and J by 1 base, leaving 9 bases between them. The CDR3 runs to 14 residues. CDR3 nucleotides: TGTGCCAGCAGTTCCAGGGGGAACACCGGGGAGCTGTTTTTT. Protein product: CASSSRGNTGELFF.

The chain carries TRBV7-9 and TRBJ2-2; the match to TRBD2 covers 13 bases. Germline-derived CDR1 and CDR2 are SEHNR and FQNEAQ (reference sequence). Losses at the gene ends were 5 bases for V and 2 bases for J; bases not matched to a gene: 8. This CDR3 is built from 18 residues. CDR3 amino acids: CASSPSRTSGRNTGELFF. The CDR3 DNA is TGTGCCAGCAGCCCCAGCCGGACTAGCGGGAGAAACACCGGGGAGCTGTTTTTT.

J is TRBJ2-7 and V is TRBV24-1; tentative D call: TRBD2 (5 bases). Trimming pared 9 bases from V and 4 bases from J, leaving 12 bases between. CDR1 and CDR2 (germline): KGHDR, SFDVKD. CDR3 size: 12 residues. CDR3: CATSDGEYEQYF. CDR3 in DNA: TGTGCCACCTCCGACGGGGAGTACGAGCAGTACTTC.